Listed below are T cell receptor beta chains from one sample, sequenced in a study of blood T cell repertoires in COVID-19. Profiling relied on immunoSEQ multiplex PCR, and the TCRdb table lists in-frame clones only, not all of them. The sample holds some 400,000 clones, about 88% seen once. Input material: peripheral blood. All receptors derive from a human donor in a cohort sampled during active COVID-19. Both conserved end residues are part of each CDR3. A D gene is named only where the DNA matches it firmly. Size is stated for part of the rows, as once, few or many counts, or as a class when the clone is expanded.

>NA|TRBD2|TRBV2|TRBJ2-1|17
CASTKGLAGKDRHEQFF
TGTGCCAGCACGAAGGGACTAGCGGGAAAGGACCGGCATGAGCAGTTCTTC
>few|TRBD1|TRBV14|TRBJ1-2|15
CASSQGWTGAYGYTF
TGTGCCAGCAGCCAAGGCTGGACAGGGGCCTATGGCTACACCTTC
>NA|TRBD1|TRBV5-1|TRBJ1-2|15
CASSFGDRGIGGYTF
TGCGCCAGCAGCTTCGGGGACAGGGGCATAGGTGGCTACACCTTC
>NA|NA|TRBV11-3|TRBJ2-3|14
CASSLGQSTDTQYF
TGTGCCAGCAGCCTCGGACAGTCCACAGATACGCAGTATTTT
>NA|NA|TRBV6-5|TRBJ2-7|15
CASSISGADSYEQYF
TGTGCCAGCAGTATAAGCGGAGCCGACTCCTACGAGCAGTACTTC
>NA|NA|TRBV12-3/TRBV12-4|TRBJ1-4|12
CATRRFNEKLFF
TGTGCCACCAGACGGTTTAATGAAAAACTGTTTTTT
>NA|NA|TRBV5-4|TRBJ2-1|14
CASSLRGAYNEQFF
TGTGCCAGCAGCTTGAGGGGCGCCTACAATGAGCAGTTCTTC
>NA|TRBD1|TRBV30|TRBJ1-3|16
CAWSSSTGGTGNTIYF
TGTGCCTGGAGTTCGTCTACAGGGGGAACTGGAAACACCATATATTTT
>NA|NA|TRBV7-3|TRBJ2-7|14
CASSLRPVEGEQYF
TGTGCCAGCAGCTTAAGGCCCGTCGAGGGCGAGCAGTACTTC
>NA|NA|TRBV16|TRBJ1-1|15
CASSQRGHPNTEAFF
TGTGCCAGCAGCCAACGGGGACACCCAAACACTGAAGCTTTCTTT
>NA|NA|TRBV24-1|TRBJ1-3|16
CATSDYPPGRGNTIYF
TGTGCCACCAGTGATTACCCGCCAGGGCGTGGAAACACCATATATTTT
>NA|TRBD1|TRBV6-5|TRBJ2-1|16
CASSYSNRGPYNEQFF
TGTGCCAGCAGTTACTCGAACAGGGGTCCCTACAATGAGCAGTTCTTC
>few|NA|TRBV6-1|TRBJ1-2|12
CASSETGYGYTF
TGTGCCAGCAGTGAAACAGGCTATGGCTACACCTTC
>once|TRBD1|TRBV9|TRBJ2-2|17
CASSLRNRGPHTGELFF
TGTGCCAGCAGCCTACGAAACAGGGGACCCCACACCGGGGAGCTGTTTTTT
>few|NA|TRBV7-9|TRBJ2-7|12
CASSSTTGEQYF
TGTGCCAGCAGCTCAACGACTGGCGAGCAGTACTTC
>NA|NA|TRBV13|TRBJ1-1|13
CASSLNRRRGAFF
TGTGCCAGCAGCTTAAACCGGAGACGTGGGGCTTTCTTT
>NA|NA|TRBV7-2|TRBJ2-3|13
CASSFSGTDTQYF
TGTGCCAGCAGCTTTTCAGGGACAGATACGCAGTATTTT
>few|TRBD1|TRBV7-9|TRBJ1-4|15
CASSLGGQGQEKLFF
TGTGCCAGCAGCTTGGGGGGACAGGGTCAAGAAAAACTGTTTTTT
>once|NA|TRBV2|TRBJ2-7|14
CASYGELGSYEQYF
TGTGCCAGCTATGGGGAGTTGGGATCCTACGAGCAGTACTTC
>few|NA|TRBV5-1|TRBJ1-1|13
CASALDTNTEAFF
TGCGCCAGCGCCCTGGACACGAACACTGAAGCTTTCTTT
>NA|NA|TRBV2|TRBJ1-2|17
CASSELAGAPANYGYTF
TGTGCCAGCAGTGAATTGGCAGGGGCACCAGCTAACTATGGCTACACCTTC
>NA|NA|TRBV5-5|TRBJ1-1|17
CASSLRATAMTGTEAFF
TGTGCCAGCAGCCTCCGAGCTACGGCAATGACGGGCACTGAAGCTTTCTTT
>NA|TRBD2|TRBV30|TRBJ2-2|14
CAWSSGGATGELFF
TGTGCCTGGAGTAGCGGGGGGGCCACCGGGGAGCTGTTTTTT
>NA|NA|TRBV30|TRBJ1-3|14
CAWSLPGGGNTIYF
TGTGCCTGGAGCCTACCGGGGGGTGGAAACACCATATATTTT
>NA|TRBD2|TRBV4-2|TRBJ2-1|18
CASSQVEGGGVYYNEQFF
TGTGCCAGCAGCCAAGTTGAGGGCGGGGGGGTATATTACAATGAGCAGTTCTTC
>once|NA|TRBV30|TRBJ2-1|14
CAWSVGDSRRGTFF
TGTGCCTGGAGTGTGGGGGACAGTCGTCGGGGGACTTTCTTC
>NA|NA|TRBV19|TRBJ1-2|13
CASSIEGSYGYTF
TGTGCCAGTAGTATAGAGGGCAGCTATGGCTACACCTTC
>NA|TRBD2|TRBV2|TRBJ2-7|14
CASSLTVRGDEQYF
TGTGCCAGCAGTTTGACGGTTCGGGGGGACGAGCAGTACTTC
>many|TRBD1|TRBV5-4|TRBJ1-2|14
CASSLVGTGYGYTF
TGTGCCAGCAGCTTAGTTGGGACAGGATATGGCTACACCTTC
>few|NA|TRBV7-9|TRBJ2-1|14
CASSFPGLGNEQFF
TGTGCCAGCAGCTTCCCGGGGTTGGGCAATGAGCAGTTCTTC
>NA|NA|TRBV28|TRBJ2-3|16
CASSLGYRRSTDTQYF
TGTGCCAGCAGTTTGGGATACAGGAGATCCACAGATACGCAGTATTTT
>NA|TRBD2|TRBV2|TRBJ2-3|15
CASSELAGGTDTQYF
TGTGCCAGCAGTGAACTAGCGGGGGGCACAGATACGCAGTATTTT
>NA|NA|TRBV5-1|TRBJ2-1|16
CASSLDSGSSYNEQFF
TGCGCCAGCAGCTTGGACTCAGGCAGCTCCTACAATGAGCAGTTCTTC
>NA|NA|TRBV5-4|TRBJ1-1|15
CASSLFNAGHTEAFF
TGTGCCAGCAGCTTGTTCAACGCGGGGCACACTGAAGCTTTCTTT
>NA|TRBD2|TRBV7-2|TRBJ2-3|16
CASSLNSGGDTDTQYF
TGTGCCAGCAGCTTAAACAGCGGGGGGGACACAGATACGCAGTATTTT
>NA|TRBD2|TRBV14|TRBJ2-1|14
CASRHSGRTNEQFF
TGTGCCAGCAGACATAGCGGGAGGACAAATGAGCAGTTCTTC
>NA|NA|TRBV11-2|TRBJ2-3|15
CASSLEVRGTDTQYF
TGTGCCAGCAGCTTAGAGGTGCGGGGCACGGATACGCAGTATTTT
>NA|NA|TRBV10-1|TRBJ1-6|12
CASSTGDSPLHF
TGCGCCAGCAGTACAGGAGATTCACCCCTCCACTTT
>NA|TRBD1|TRBV19|TRBJ1-2|15
CASSPGRDRGPGYTF
TGTGCCAGTAGTCCTGGTAGGGACAGGGGGCCTGGCTACACCTTC
>NA|TRBD1|TRBV2|TRBJ1-3|16
CASSGTGQTSGNTIYF
TGTGCCAGCAGTGGTACGGGACAGACCTCTGGAAACACCATATATTTT
>NA|NA|TRBV2|TRBJ1-6|13
CASRGQINSPLHF
TGTGCCAGCAGGGGACAAATAAATTCACCCCTCCACTTT
>NA|TRBD1|TRBV12-3/TRBV12-4|TRBJ1-2|12
CASSLDRMGYTF
TGTGCCAGCAGTTTGGACAGGATGGGCTACACCTTC
>NA|NA|TRBV3-1/TRBV3-2|TRBJ2-5|13
CASSPGDQETQYF
TGTGCCAGCAGCCCGGGGGACCAAGAGACCCAGTACTTC
>NA|TRBD1|TRBV20-1|TRBJ1-2|11
CSANRGLGYTF
TGCAGTGCTAACAGGGGGCTTGGCTACACCTTC
>NA|TRBD1|TRBV30|TRBJ2-2|16
CAWSVRTGGLTGELFF
TGTGCCTGGAGTGTACGAACAGGGGGCCTTACCGGGGAGCTGTTTTTT
>NA|NA|TRBV10-3|TRBJ1-5|14
CAISEGWANQPQHF
TGTGCCATCAGTGAGGGGTGGGCTAATCAGCCCCAGCATTTT
>NA|NA|TRBV7-6|TRBJ1-4|17
CASSGGLGGATNEKLFF
TGTGCCAGCAGCGGGGGATTGGGGGGTGCAACTAATGAAAAACTGTTTTTT
>NA|TRBD1|TRBV3-1/TRBV3-2|TRBJ1-3|17
CASSPPSDRGSGNTIYF
TGTGCCAGCAGCCCGCCGTCCGACAGGGGCTCTGGAAACACCATATATTTT
>NA|NA|TRBV2|TRBJ2-7|14
CASRGHLSNYEQYF
TGTGCCAGCAGAGGACACCTTTCGAACTACGAGCAGTACTTC
>NA|TRBD1|TRBV12-3/TRBV12-4|TRBJ2-5|13
CASRDRVGETQYF
TGTGCCAGCAGGGACAGGGTTGGGGAGACCCAGTACTTC
>NA|TRBD1|TRBV19|TRBJ2-5|15
CASSTDRERGETQYF
TGTGCCAGTAGTACGGACAGGGAAAGGGGAGAGACCCAGTACTTC
>once|NA|TRBV19|TRBJ2-7|13
CASSTQSQGIQYF
TGTGCCAGTAGTACCCAATCACAGGGAATCCAGTACTTC
>NA|NA|TRBV5-1|TRBJ1-1|14
CASSTGVMNTEAFF
TGCGCCAGCAGCACAGGAGTAATGAACACTGAAGCTTTCTTT
>NA|NA|TRBV10-3|TRBJ2-7|15
CAISDRGGQRYEQYF
TGTGCCATCAGTGATAGGGGGGGGCAGAGGTACGAGCAGTACTTC
>once|NA|TRBV13|TRBJ1-1|17
CASSGSWRASLSTEAFF
TGTGCCAGCAGCGGATCTTGGAGGGCCTCCCTTAGCACTGAAGCTTTCTTT